This is a list of T cell receptor beta chains from one sample in a study of cytomegalovirus exposure and HLA in healthy donors. TCRdb keeps only in-frame clones here, not all; method: immunoSEQ multiplex PCR. Recorded for this sample: 150,000 to 200,000 clones. Sequencing input: PBMCs. The receptors were gathered from a woman aged 18-35 years in good health and CMV-seropositive. Each CDR3 is given with its conserved first and last residue. The D gene is left open where the match is weak.

CDR3aa | CDR3nt | d_gene | j_gene | v_gene
CASSETRARSSGNTIYF | TGCGCCAGCAGTGAGACGAGGGCCAGAAGCAGTGGAAACACCATATATTTT | - | TRBJ1-3 | TRBV10-2
CASSLRDNLSNSPLHF | TGTGCCAGCAGTTTAAGGGACAATCTAAGTAATTCACCCCTCCACTTT | - | TRBJ1-6 | TRBV5-5
CASSEGGLSTDTQYF | TGTGCCAGCAGCGAAGGGGGACTCAGCACAGATACGCAGTATTTT | - | TRBJ2-3 | TRBV6-1
CASSREAGLRYF | TGTGCCAGCAGCCGTGAAGCGGGGCTTAGGTACTTC | TRBD2 | TRBJ2-7 | TRBV7-2
CASIRDRLLYGYTF | TGTGCCAGCATCCGGGACAGGCTACTGTATGGCTACACCTTC | TRBD1 | TRBJ1-2 | TRBV2
CASSSGGQGEKLFF | TGTGCCAGCAGTTCCGGTGGACAGGGCGAAAAACTGTTTTTT | TRBD1 | TRBJ1-4 | TRBV6-1
CASGSPDRTGASYEQYF | TGTGCTAGTGGTTCCCCTGACCGGACAGGGGCCTCCTACGAGCAGTACTTC | TRBD1 | TRBJ2-7 | TRBV12-5
CASKSSENTEAFF | TGCGCCAGTAAGTCTAGTGAGAACACTGAAGCTTTCTTT | - | TRBJ1-1 | TRBV5-1
CASIEGSSYNSPLHF | TGTGCCAGCATCGAGGGAAGCTCCTATAATTCACCCCTCCACTTT | - | TRBJ1-6 | TRBV6-1
CASSYSRGQGYEQYF | TGTGCCAGCAGTTACTCACGGGGACAGGGCTACGAGCAGTACTTC | TRBD1 | TRBJ2-7 | TRBV6-5
CASSSGHGPFATEAFF | TGTGCCAGCAGCTCTGGACACGGTCCCTTCGCCACTGAAGCTTTCTTT | - | TRBJ1-1 | TRBV11-2
CASSPRTGYLKQYF | TGTGCCAGCAGCCCCCGGACAGGCTACCTAAAGCAGTACTTC | TRBD1 | TRBJ2-7 | TRBV7-2
CASSWGGDNTEAFF | TGTGCCAGCAGCTGGGGGGGAGATAACACTGAAGCTTTCTTT | - | TRBJ1-1 | TRBV7-2
CASSPGAELPSKSPLHF | TGTGCCAGCTCACCGGGGGCAGAACTACCCTCTAAGTCACCCCTCCACTTT | - | TRBJ1-6 | TRBV18
CASSYQDRGGEKLFF | TGTGCCAGCAGTTACCAGGACAGGGGAGGCGAAAAACTGTTTTTT | TRBD1 | TRBJ1-4 | TRBV6-5
CSVERVAGETQYF | TGCAGCGTTGAAAGGGTAGCGGGAGAGACCCAGTACTTC | TRBD2 | TRBJ2-5 | TRBV29-1
CASSPGLTGGTDTQYF | TGTGCCAGCAGCCCGGGACTAACGGGGGGCACAGATACGCAGTATTTT | TRBD2 | TRBJ2-3 | TRBV7-8
CASSLAIRGGTDTQYF | TGCGCCAGCAGCTTGGCCATTCGGGGGGGCACAGATACGCAGTATTTT | TRBD2 | TRBJ2-3 | TRBV5-1
CASSSQGIVGYTF | TGTGCCAGCAGCTCACAGGGTATTGTAGGCTACACCTTC | - | TRBJ1-2 | TRBV5-5
CASSILEGSSYNSPLHF | TGTGCCAGTAGTATATTGGAGGGCAGCTCCTATAATTCACCCCTCCACTTT | - | TRBJ1-6 | TRBV19
CASNLWGGGAGETQYF | TGTGCCAGCAACCTCTGGGGCGGGGGGGCCGGCGAGACCCAGTACTTC | TRBD2 | TRBJ2-5 | TRBV5-4
CASSRTSGGAEDTQYF | TGCGCCAGCAGCCGGACTAGCGGGGGGGCCGAAGATACGCAGTATTTT | TRBD2 | TRBJ2-3 | TRBV4-1
CATSRDPGGTNTGELFF | TGTGCCACCAGCAGAGATCCGGGCGGGACGAACACCGGGGAGCTGTTTTTT | - | TRBJ2-2 | TRBV15
CATSYRGGLSPPGNTIYF | TGTGCCACCAGCTACAGGGGAGGCCTGTCTCCTCCTGGAAACACCATATATTTT | TRBD1 | TRBJ1-3 | TRBV15
CASSYLGGEYYEQYF | TGTGCCAGCAGTTACCTCGGAGGGGAATACTACGAGCAGTACTTC | - | TRBJ2-7 | TRBV6-6
CASSEVSGAGGAFF | TGTGCCAGCAGTGAAGTATCGGGGGCGGGGGGAGCTTTCTTT | - | TRBJ1-1 | TRBV2
CASSIQDRSNEQYF | TGTGCCAGTAGTATCCAGGACAGGTCCAACGAGCAGTACTTC | TRBD1 | TRBJ2-7 | TRBV19
CASSPAVGGAYEQYF | TGTGCCAGCAGCCCCGCGGTAGGAGGGGCCTACGAGCAGTACTTC | - | TRBJ2-7 | TRBV7-3
CASSAYSGSSYEQYF | TGTGCCAGCAGTGCTTATAGCGGGAGCTCCTACGAGCAGTACTTC | TRBD2 | TRBJ2-7 | TRBV6-5
CASSDWSGLAGYEQYF | TGTGCCAGCAGTGACTGGTCCGGACTAGCGGGTTACGAGCAGTACTTC | TRBD2 | TRBJ2-7 | TRBV6-1
CASSITSGSIDEQFF | TGTGCCAGCAGCATAACTAGCGGGAGTATAGATGAGCAGTTCTTC | TRBD2 | TRBJ2-1 | TRBV7-2
CASSLGHSGIAKNIQYF | TGTGCCAGCAGCTTGGGCCATAGCGGTATAGCCAAAAACATTCAGTACTTC | - | TRBJ2-4 | TRBV11-2
CASSEGNRATEAFF | TGTGCCAGCAGTGAAGGGAACAGGGCGACTGAAGCTTTCTTT | - | TRBJ1-1 | TRBV6-1
CASSEGTGRTGYTF | TGTGCCAGCAGTGAAGGGACAGGGAGAACGGGCTACACCTTC | TRBD1 | TRBJ1-2 | TRBV6-1
CASSDPRLHSGNTIYF | TGTGCCAGCAGTGACCCCCGACTGCACTCTGGAAACACCATATATTTT | - | TRBJ1-3 | TRBV6-1
CASSSVVAGIRPNTGELFF | TGTGCCAGCAGCTCAGTGGTAGCGGGGATTCGACCGAACACCGGGGAGCTGTTTTTT | TRBD2 | TRBJ2-2 | TRBV7-6
CAIRDRVWSTDTQYF | TGTGCCATCCGGGACAGGGTTTGGAGCACAGATACGCAGTATTTT | TRBD1 | TRBJ2-3 | TRBV5-6
CASSPSGQETQYF | TGTGCCAGCTCACCTAGCGGCCAAGAGACCCAGTACTTC | - | TRBJ2-5 | TRBV18
CASSGATGGAYEQYF | TGCGCCAGCAGCGGGGCGACAGGGGGTGCCTACGAGCAGTACTTC | TRBD1 | TRBJ2-7 | TRBV4-3
CASSSGTSGGASQETQYF | TGTGCCAGCAGCTCCGGGACTAGCGGGGGGGCCTCCCAAGAGACCCAGTACTTC | TRBD2 | TRBJ2-5 | TRBV7-9